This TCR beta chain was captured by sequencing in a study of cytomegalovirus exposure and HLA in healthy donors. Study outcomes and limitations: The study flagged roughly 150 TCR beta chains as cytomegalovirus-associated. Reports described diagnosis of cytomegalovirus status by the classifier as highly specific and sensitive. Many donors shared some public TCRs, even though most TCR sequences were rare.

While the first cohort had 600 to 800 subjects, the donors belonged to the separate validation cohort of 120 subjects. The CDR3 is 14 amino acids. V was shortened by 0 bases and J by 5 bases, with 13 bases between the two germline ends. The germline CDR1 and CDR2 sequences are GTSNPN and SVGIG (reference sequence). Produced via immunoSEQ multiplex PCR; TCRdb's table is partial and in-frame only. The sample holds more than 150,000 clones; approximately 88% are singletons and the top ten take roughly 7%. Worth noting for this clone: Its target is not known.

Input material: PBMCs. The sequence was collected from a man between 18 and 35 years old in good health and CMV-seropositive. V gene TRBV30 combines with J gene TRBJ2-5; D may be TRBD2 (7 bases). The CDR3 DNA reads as TGTGCCTGGAGTGTAGGGGGGGGCCAGGAGACCCAGTACTTC. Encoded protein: CAWSVGGGQETQYF.